This T cell receptor beta chain was documented in a study of control samples from healthy donors and cancer patients. Germline V gives CDR1 MNHEY, CDR2 SVGAGI. The CDR3 spans 14 residues. Trimming took 6 bases from V and 0 from J, leaving 9 bases between them. Produced via immunoSEQ multiplex PCR; TCRdb's table is partial and in-frame only. This table holds just over 150,000 clones, 93% found once. The chain joins TRBV6-5 to TRBJ1-5; D is undetermined. This TCR was recovered from a man aged 50 or older in good health. Sequencing used blood. The CDR3 protein is CASRQRDSNQPQHF. Written as DNA, the CDR3 is TGTGCCAGCAGACAGAGAGATAGCAATCAGCCCCAGCATTTT.